The 27 T cell receptor beta chains given below trace back to one sample, sequenced in a study of blood T cells in healthy people across ages. Combining a sample-barcoded 5' primer with a J-beta primer mix, a second PCR ran for about 7 to 12 cycles. One entry per CDR3 protein results from TCRdb running MiXCR on the 5' RACE reads. The table lists fewer than 900,000 distinct CDR3 sequences, 35% to 45% of them singletons. Sequenced: blood. The receptors come from a woman aged 60-75 years in good health.

The V gene is TRBV9, the J gene TRBJ2-7; 7 bases line up with TRBD2. The CDR3 is made up of 14 amino acids. CDR1 and CDR2 from the germline V gene are SGDLS and YYNGEE. Trimming took 6 bases from V and 3 from J; bases not matched to a gene: 9. The CDR3 DNA reads as TGTGCCAGCAATCCGGGGACTACCAACTACGAGCAGTACTTC. It encodes CASNPGTTNYEQYF.

This clonotype was seen just once. The CDR3: CASSQDQPSEQFF. In nucleotides, the CDR3 is TGTGCCAGCAGCCAAGATCAACCGAGTGAGCAGTTCTTC. The chain combines TRBV3-1 with TRBJ2-1; no definite D call. Germline V gene lookup returns CDR1 LGHDT and CDR2 YNNKEL (reference sequence). The CDR3 spans 13 residues. V dropped 0 bases and J dropped 9 bases, with 9 bases sitting between them.

This rearrangement joins TRBV24-1 to TRBJ1-5, with 10 bases aligning to TRBD1. CDR1 is KGHDR and CDR2 is SFDVKD in the germline V gene. CDR3 length: 14 amino acids. The V and J ends lost 8 bases and 7 bases, in that order; junction bases with no gene match: 7. Here the CDR3 reads CATKDRGGGQPQHF. In DNA, the CDR3 is TGTGCCACCAAGGACAGGGGGGGAGGACAGCCCCAGCATTTT.

This clonotype has more than one count but fewer than ten. The chain is built from TRBV28 and TRBJ1-6; D may be TRBD1 (6 bases). In germline, CDR1 is MDHEN, CDR2 SYDVKM. The CDR3 length is 15 residues. V was clipped by 5 bases and J by 4 bases, with 12 bases between them. CDR3 nucleotides: TGTGCCAGCAGTCCGAACGACAGGTATAATTCACCCCTCCACTTT. This gives the protein CASSPNDRYNSPLHF.

The J gene is TRBJ2-1, the V gene TRBV9; D gene ambiguous. V was cut by 0 bases and J by 0 bases, with 10 bases left in between. The CDR3 has 16 residues. CDR1 SGDLS and CDR2 YYNGEE come from the germline V gene. CDR3 protein: CASSVGAYSSYNEQFF. As DNA, the CDR3 is TGTGCCAGCAGCGTAGGGGCCTATAGCTCCTACAATGAGCAGTTCTTC.

The chain recombines TRBV20-1 with TRBJ2-7; D might be TRBD1 (6 bases). The DNA end is more similar to TRBJ2-5, so the J call may be wrong. There are 13 residues in the CDR3. Germline V gene sequence: CDR1 DFQATT, CDR2 SNEGSKA (reference sequence). DNA of the CDR3: TGCAGTGCTAGATCCTCAGGGGAGGAGACCCAGTACTTC. This sequence encodes CSARSSGEETQYF.

The chain uses TRBV15 and TRBJ2-1; 8 bases fit TRBD2. In germline, CDR1 is LNHNV, CDR2 YYDKDF (reference sequence). The V gene end was trimmed by 1 base and the J gene end by 9 bases; junction bases not matched to a gene: 5. The CDR3 is 14 amino acids. CDR3 sequence: CATSRAVTSVEQFF. The CDR3 DNA reads TGTGCCACCAGCAGAGCCGTGACTAGCGTTGAGCAGTTCTTC.

The chain has TRBV11-2 and TRBJ2-2; D is tentatively TRBD1 or TRBD2 (5 bases each). Looked up from germline, CDR1 is SGHAT and CDR2 is FQNNGV. This CDR3 is 18 amino acids long. V lost 6 bases and J 2 bases, leaving 22 bases between the germline ends. CDR3 coding DNA: TGTGCCAGCAGATACCAGCGTCCGGGACCCCGAAACACCGGGGAGCTGTTTTTT. Encoded protein: CASRYQRPGPRNTGELFF.

The CDR3 is CASSLATGLREQFF. As DNA, the CDR3 is TGTGCCAGCAGTTTAGCAACAGGGTTGCGCGAGCAGTTCTTC. J is TRBJ2-1 and V is TRBV12-3 or TRBV12-4, with D tentatively TRBD1 (6 bases). Trimming stripped 0 bases from V and 10 bases from J, with 13 bases between. This CDR3 region has 14 residues.

On this clonotype itself: This may stem from a read error, because a much larger clone lies one nucleotide away. This chain joins TRBV14 and TRBJ2-7; D is unresolved. The CDR3 is 11 residues long. Germline V gene sequence: CDR1 SGHDN, CDR2 FVKESK. The CDR3 nucleotides are TGTGCCGGCAGCCAATTTTACGAGCAGTACTTC. Its translation: CAGSQFYEQYF.

The genes are TRBV11-1 and TRBJ2-5; D gene uncertain. Germline CDR1 reads SGHAT; CDR2 reads FQDESV (reference sequence). The CDR3 covers 14 residues. Trimming removed 5 bases at V and 2 bases at J, with 12 bases between. The CDR3 sequence: CASSRDGIQETQYF. CDR3 nucleotides: TGTGCCAGCAGCCGAGATGGGATACAAGAGACCCAGTACTTC.

The V and J genes are TRBV7-3 and TRBJ2-1; TRBD1 aligns across 8 bases. Germline V gene data show CDR1 as SGHTA and CDR2 as FQGTGA. The V gene end was trimmed by 0 bases and the J gene end by 7 bases; junction bases not matched to a gene: 8. CDR3 length: 16 residues. The DNA for the CDR3 is TGTGCCAGCAGCTTAACCTCCGGACAGGGAGTGAATGAGCAGTTCTTC. The encoded protein is CASSLTSGQGVNEQFF.

This clonotype appeared a single time. The rearrangement joins TRBV7-2 to TRBJ1-4; no firm D call. Germline V gene data show CDR1 as SGHTA and CDR2 as FQGNSA. The CDR3 runs 13 residues. V was trimmed by 8 bases and J by 8 bases, leaving 15 bases between them. For the CDR3, the DNA is TGTGCCAGCTTACGAAGACCAAACGAAAAACTGTTTTTT. Amino acids: CASLRRPNEKLFF.

This clonotype showed up just a few times. J is TRBJ2-1 and V is TRBV24-1; D unclear. V lost 9 bases to trimming and J lost 1 base, with 12 bases between them. Per the germline V gene, CDR1 is KGHDR and CDR2 is SFDVKD. CDR3 length: 14 amino acids. In DNA form, the CDR3 reads TGTGCCACCGCAGCTGCCCAGTCCTACAATGAGCAGTTCTTC. Encoded protein: CATAAAQSYNEQFF.

This chain joins TRBV6-2 or TRBV6-3 and TRBJ2-3; TRBD2 might be the D (5 bases). The V end was cut by 8 bases, the J end by 4 bases, with 13 bases between. Germline loops: CDR1 MNHEY, CDR2 SVGEGT. CDR3 size: 13 residues. This CDR3 reads CASVAGWADTQYF. The CDR3 nucleotides are TGTGCCAGCGTGGCGGGTTGGGCAGATACGCAGTATTTT.

This clonotype was counted once. DNA for the CDR3: TGTGCCAGCAGCTCGGGACAGCTAGGGGATTATAATTCACCCCTCCACTTT. Residues: CASSSGQLGDYNSPLHF. The genes are TRBV7-9 and TRBJ1-6, with 7 nucleotides matching TRBD1. The CDR3 has 17 residues. Germline CDR1 is SEHNR and CDR2 is FQNEAQ (reference sequence). The V and J ends lost 4 bases and 4 bases, in that order; junction bases with no gene match: 10.

Turning to this clonotype: At one end the junction does not follow the germline gene, possibly because of a read error. The chain uses TRBV28 and TRBJ2-1; TRBD2 might be the D (5 bases). Germline CDR1 MDHEN, CDR2 SYDVKM. The CDR3 is 13 residues long. The CDR3 is CASEGLVTSERFF. The CDR3 DNA is TGTGCCAGCGAGGGTCTAGTTACTAGTGAGCGGTTCTTC.

The J gene is TRBJ2-7, the V gene TRBV20-1, with unresolved D. This CDR3 spans 14 amino acids. V shed 6 bases and J shed 10 bases, with 25 bases lying between them. Germline CDR1 is DFQATT and CDR2 is SNEGSKA (reference sequence). CDR3 loop: CSAEIRALRQDQYF. The CDR3 DNA sequence: TGCAGTGCCGAGATCCGCGCTTTGAGGCAGGATCAGTACTTC.

V is TRBV4-3 and J is TRBJ2-5; 10 bases map to TRBD1. The J call could be wrong; TRBJ2-7 is a better fit for the DNA end. CDR3 size: 16 residues. Germline V gene data show CDR1 as LGHNA and CDR2 as YSLEER. The DNA of the CDR3 is TGCGCCAGCAGCCAAGCCAGGGACAGGGGATGGGACGAGCAGTACTTC. The encoded protein is CASSQARDRGWDEQYF.

This clonotype was seen a handful of times. The rearrangement joins TRBV5-1 to TRBJ2-1, with 7 bases lining up with TRBD2. CDR3 length equals 14 residues. The germline CDR1 and CDR2 sequences are SGHRS and YFSETQ. The V gene end was trimmed by 5 bases and the J gene end by 4 bases; junction bases not matched to a gene: 6. This CDR3 reads CASSGGEGYNEQFF. The DNA for the CDR3 is TGCGCCAGCAGTGGAGGGGAGGGGTACAATGAGCAGTTCTTC.

This clonotype was counted a single time. This sequence may be a read error, since a much larger clone differs from it by one base. This sequence joins TRBV29-1 and TRBJ2-4, with 7 bases that match TRBD2. CDR1 and CDR2 from the germline V gene are SQVTM and ANQGSEA. Losses at the gene ends were 8 bases for V and 16 bases for J; bases not matched to a gene: 29. The CDR3 contains 16 residues. CDR3 in amino acids: CSIPRTRVVGEETHYF. The CDR3, as DNA: TGCAGCATCCCCAGGACTAGGGTGGTGGGGGAAGAGACCCATTACTTC.

CDR3 DNA: TGCAGCGTTGTTTTGGCCGAGAGTTCTCGTGAGCAGTACTTC. Translating gives CSVVLAESSREQYF. The V gene is TRBV29-1, the J gene TRBJ2-7; D is unclear. Germline V lookup: CDR1 SQVTM, CDR2 ANQGSEA. V was clipped by 4 bases and J by 7 bases, with 20 bases between them. This CDR3 has 14 residues.

V is TRBV4-2 and J is TRBJ2-7, with D possibly being TRBD2 (6 bases). CDR1 is LGHNA, CDR2 YNFKEQ, per germline. Trimming removed 4 bases from V and 4 bases from J, with 14 bases in between. The CDR3 contains 14 residues. The CDR3 protein is CASSRELGGYEQYF. CDR3 in DNA: TGTGCCAGCAGCCGCGAACTCGGGGGTTACGAGCAGTACTTC.

V gene TRBV7-2 combines with J gene TRBJ2-7, with TRBD2 identical over 11 bases. J gave up 2 bases and V 2 bases, and 11 bases lay outside the gene matches. The CDR3 is 18 amino acids. The germline CDR1 and CDR2 sequences are SGHTA and FQGNSA. The CDR3 sequence is CASSLRSLAGGPTYEQYF. The DNA for the CDR3 is TGTGCCAGCAGCTTAAGATCGTTAGCGGGAGGGCCTACCTACGAGCAGTACTTC.

In this sample, this clonotype turned up a few times. The chain employs TRBV20-1 and TRBJ2-3; 8 bases line up with TRBD2. V was clipped by 3 bases and J by 2 bases; unmatched bases: 10. This CDR3 has 16 residues. Germline CDR1 is DFQATT and CDR2 is SNEGSKA (reference sequence). The CDR3 nucleotides are TGCAGTGCTAGGCCTCTAGCGGGCCTACTCACAGATACGCAGTATTTT. Amino acid sequence: CSARPLAGLLTDTQYF.

The rearrangement links TRBV2 to TRBJ2-4; possibly TRBD1 for D (7 bases). Germline assignment: CDR1 SNHLY and CDR2 FYNNEI. The ends were cut back, 3 bases at V and 0 bases at J, with 27 bases in the middle. The CDR3 totals 21 residues. CDR3 amino acids: CASSDPSGRGYREVAKNIQYF. CDR3 bases: TGTGCCAGCAGTGACCCTTCCGGCAGGGGGTATAGGGAGGTAGCCAAAAACATTCAGTACTTC.

This clonotype was detected a few times. V is TRBV13 and J is TRBJ2-3, with D unresolved. CDR1 and CDR2 from the germline V gene are PRHDT and FYEKMQ (reference sequence). The CDR3 extends over 13 amino acids. V was pared by 8 bases and J by 1 base, with 10 bases between. The CDR3 sequence: CASQDAGTDTQYF. Here the CDR3 DNA reads TGTGCCAGCCAGGATGCTGGCACAGATACGCAGTATTTT.